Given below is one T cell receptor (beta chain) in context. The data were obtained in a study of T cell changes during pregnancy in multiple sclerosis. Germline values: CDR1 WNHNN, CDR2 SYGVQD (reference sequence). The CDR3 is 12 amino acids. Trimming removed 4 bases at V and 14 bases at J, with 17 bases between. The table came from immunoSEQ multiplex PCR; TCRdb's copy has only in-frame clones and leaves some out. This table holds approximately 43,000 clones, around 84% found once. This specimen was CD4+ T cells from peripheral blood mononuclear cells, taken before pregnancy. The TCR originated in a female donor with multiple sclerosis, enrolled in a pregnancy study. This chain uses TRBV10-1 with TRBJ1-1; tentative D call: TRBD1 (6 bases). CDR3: CASSGNWDIPFF. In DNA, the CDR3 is TGCGCCAGCAGTGGGAACTGGGACATCCCATTCTTT.